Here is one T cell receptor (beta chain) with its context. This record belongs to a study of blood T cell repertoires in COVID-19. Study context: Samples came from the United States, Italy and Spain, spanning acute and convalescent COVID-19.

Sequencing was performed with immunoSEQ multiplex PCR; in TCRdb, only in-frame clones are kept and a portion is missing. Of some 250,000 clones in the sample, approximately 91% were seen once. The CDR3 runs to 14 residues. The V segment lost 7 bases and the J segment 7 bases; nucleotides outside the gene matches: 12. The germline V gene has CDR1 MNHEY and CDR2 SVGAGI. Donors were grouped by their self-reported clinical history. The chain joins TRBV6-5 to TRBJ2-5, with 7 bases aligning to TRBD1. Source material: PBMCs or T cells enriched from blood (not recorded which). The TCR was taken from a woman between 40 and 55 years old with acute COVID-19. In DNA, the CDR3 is TGTGCCAGCACACCGGGACAGCCCCTATCGACCCAGTACTTC. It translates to CASTPGQPLSTQYF.